Shown below are 28 T cell receptor beta chains from a single sample sequenced in a study of read filtering for tumor transcriptome and immune sequencing (dated by TCRdb to the early 2020s). TCRdb shows the sequencer as Illumina HiSeq 4000. TCR libraries were built from 300 to 450 ng RNA with the Immunoverse kit, using molecular barcoded adaptors covering alpha/delta and beta/gamma chains. TCRdb itself trimmed the public reads at Q25 with fastp, ran MiXCR and retained productive beta chains. A single entry per CDR3 protein holds the most common genes and DNA from its merged rows. A total of about 40,000 distinct CDR3 sequences appear in this sample, about an eighth of them only once. Jointly, the top ten make up about 38% of the sample. The sample comprised a population of CD138-negative cells sorted from bone marrow. Explained via the paper, the cell subset or site label denotes: bone marrow mononuclear cells depleted of CD138+ plasma/myeloma cells by negative magnetic selection. The receptor set was obtained from a donor aged 40 or older with multiple myeloma.

This clonotype was seen once. This chain joins TRBV6-5 and TRBJ1-1, with D tentatively TRBD1 (5 bases). This CDR3 has 16 amino acids. Trimming cost V 0 bases and J 1 base, with 12 bases left between them. The germline V gene encodes CDR1 MNHEY and CDR2 SVGAGI. Written as DNA, the CDR3 is TGTGCCAGCAGTTACTCGGCAGGGTCGGGGAACACTGAAGCTTTCTTT. Translation: CASSYSAGSGNTEAFF.

Remarks on this clonotype: This sequence may be a read error, since a much larger clone differs from it by one base. The gene calls are TRBV20-1 and TRBJ2-7, with a tentative D call TRBD1 (5 bases). The V gene lost 5 bases and the J gene lost 6 bases, with 14 bases spanning the gap. CDR1 is DFQATT and CDR2 is SNEGSKA in the germline V gene (reference sequence). The CDR3 consists of 12 residues. CDR3 loop: CSAPAGRGEQYF. CDR3 DNA: TGCAGTGCTCCCGCTGGTAGGGGCGAGCAGTACTTC.

At least ten counts were recorded for this clonotype. This chain's CDR3 is CASSVTDTQYF. The DNA for the CDR3 is TGTGCCAGCAGTGTCACAGATACGCAGTATTTT. The chain links TRBV6-2 or TRBV6-3 to TRBJ2-3; D not certain. The length of the CDR3 is 11 residues. V gave up 5 bases and J gave up 2 bases, with 2 bases separating them. The germline V gene has CDR1 MNHEY and CDR2 SVGEGT.

This clonotype was detected ten times or more. The V call is TRBV5-1, the J call TRBJ2-1; no reliable D call. The germline V gene has CDR1 SGHRS and CDR2 YFSETQ. This CDR3 contains 16 residues. With 0 bases removed from V and 1 base from J, the gap between germline ends came to 11 bases. The CDR3 protein is CASSLDRTDSYNEQFF. CDR3 sequence (DNA): TGCGCCAGCAGCTTGGATCGGACGGATTCCTACAATGAGCAGTTCTTC.

This clonotype showed up many times. The chain recombines TRBV21-1 with TRBJ1-2; the D call in the table, TRBD1, was not verified against the DNA. TRBV21-1 is described as a pseudogene. This CDR3 is built from 15 residues. The CDR3 sequence is CASSKRATGLYGYTF. CDR3 nucleotides: TGTGCCAGCAGCAAAAGGGCAACGGGGCTCTATGGCTACACCTTC.

This clonotype has ten or more counts. This chain links TRBV28 with TRBJ2-7; D unclear. V gave up 1 base and J gave up 3 bases, with 10 bases separating them. Germline CDR1 is MDHEN and CDR2 is SYDVKM. This CDR3 region has 14 residues. The CDR3 coding sequence is TGTGCCAGCAGTTTATTAGCTCTGAACTACGAGCAGTACTTC. Amino acids: CASSLLALNYEQYF.

This clonotype was detected ten times or more. This chain connects TRBV6-2 or TRBV6-3 to TRBJ2-5; no reliable D call. CDR1 is MNHEY, CDR2 SVGEGT, per germline. The V end lost 2 bases, the J end lost 0 bases, and 1 base lay between the germline ends. The CDR3 spans 12 residues. The DNA for the CDR3 is TGTGCCAGCAGTTACGACCAAGAGACCCAGTACTTC. This codes for CASSYDQETQYF.

A note on this clonotype: This sequence may be a read error, since a much larger clone differs from it by one base. The chain employs TRBV15 and TRBJ2-5; tentatively, D is TRBD2 (6 bases). The ends were cut back, 8 bases at V and 5 bases at J, with 15 bases in the middle. The CDR3 consists of 13 residues. Germline V lookup: CDR1 LNHNV, CDR2 YYDKDF (reference sequence). This chain's CDR3 is CATGPIGRETQYF. CDR3 bases: TGTGCCACCGGACCAATAGGGAGGGAGACCCAGTACTTC. Looking up the rest from reference TRBV15 and TRBJ2-5 gives the full variable domain: DAMVIQNPRYQVTQFGKPVTLSCSQTLNHNVMYWYQQKSSQAPKLLFHYYDKDFNNEADTPDNFQSRRPNTSFCFLDIRSPGLGDTAMYLCATGPIGRETQYFGPGTRLLVL.

Points on this clonotype: Since a much larger clone is just one base distant, this may be a read error. The J gene is TRBJ2-2, the V gene TRBV28, with D possibly matching TRBD1 (6 bases). This CDR3 comprises 13 residues. The V gene's germline CDR1 is MDHEN and CDR2 SYDVKM. DNA for the CDR3: TGTGCCAGCAGTTTTGGGACAACCGGGGAGCTGTCTTTT. As protein: CASSFGTTGELSF.

This clonotype turned up a few times. V usage is TRBV4-2 and J usage is TRBJ2-3; TRBD2 matches 10 bases. This CDR3 spans 16 amino acids. The V segment lost 0 bases and the J segment 2 bases; nucleotides outside the gene matches: 2. CDR1 and CDR2 (germline): LGHNA, YNFKEQ. CDR3 DNA sequence: TGTGCCAGCAGCCAAGATAGCGGGGGGTACACAGATACGCAGTATTTT. It encodes CASSQDSGGYTDTQYF.

This clonotype appeared a few times. A read error may be the cause here, since a much bigger clone is one base away. DNA of the CDR3: TGTGCCAGCAGCTTCCGGGGAGCTCGGGAAAAACTGTGTTTT. This encodes CASSFRGAREKLCF. V and J are TRBV11-2 and TRBJ1-4; D gene uncertain. Germline lookup yields CDR1 SGHAT and CDR2 FQNNGV. This CDR3 has 14 amino acids. The whole variable domain, remainder taken from reference TRBV11-2 and TRBJ1-4, is EAGVAQSPRYKIIEKRQSVAFWCNPISGHATLYWYQQILGQGPKLLIQFQNNGVVDDSQLPKDRFSAERLKGVDSTLKIQPAKLEDSAVYLCASSFRGAREKLCFGSGTQLSVL.

Points on this clonotype: A read error is the likely source, as a far larger clone sits one nucleotide away. The genes are TRBV7-2 and TRBJ2-1; D not certain. Germline V gene lookup returns CDR1 SGHTA and CDR2 FQGNSA. This CDR3 has 17 amino acids. CDR3 in amino acids: CASRRIGRGHSYKEQFF. As DNA, the CDR3 is TGTGCCAGCCGTAGAATTGGACGAGGCCACTCCTACAAGGAGCAGTTCTTC.

This clonotype was counted many times. The chain couples TRBV20-1 to TRBJ1-5; D is undetermined. Germline CDR1 reads DFQATT; CDR2 reads SNEGSKA (reference sequence). Trimming removed 0 bases from V and 3 bases from J, with 15 bases in between. This CDR3 is built from 16 residues. CDR3 residues: CSARDRKAGFNQPQHF. CDR3 sequence (DNA): TGCAGTGCTAGAGATCGAAAGGCAGGCTTCAATCAGCCCCAGCATTTT.

This clonotype was counted at least ten times. V and J are TRBV20-1 and TRBJ1-1, with 8 positions matching TRBD1. CDR1 is DFQATT and CDR2 is SNEGSKA in the germline V gene (reference sequence). The junction had 8 bases not matched to a gene; V was cut back by 3 bases and J by 5 bases. This CDR3 has 14 residues. This CDR3 reads CSARLQGGRTEAFF. The CDR3 nucleotides read TGCAGTGCTAGGTTACAGGGGGGAAGGACTGAAGCTTTCTTT.

This clonotype was found many times. The chain is built from TRBV12-3 or TRBV12-4 and TRBJ1-1; TRBD1 is a possible D gene (5 bases). V shed 6 bases and J shed 0 bases, with 14 bases lying between them. CDR3 length: 15 amino acids. CDR3 sequence (DNA): TGTGCCAGCAGCGACCAGGGACGGCTGAACACTGAAGCTTTCTTT. As protein: CASSDQGRLNTEAFF.

The chain recombines TRBV19 with TRBJ2-7, with D unresolved. The CDR3 spans 14 residues. Germline-derived CDR1 and CDR2 are LNHDA and SQIVND (reference sequence). With 5 bases removed from V and 5 bases from J, the gap between germline ends came to 16 bases. In nucleotides, the CDR3 is TGTGCCAGTAGTCTTGATCCGGGCGCCCACGAGCAGTACTTC. The encoded protein is CASSLDPGAHEQYF.

Regarding this clonotype: Here the CDR3 omits its conserved ending phenylalanine or tryptophan, so a read error is the likely source. The chain couples TRBV18 to TRBJ2-2; no clear D. V lost 2 bases to trimming and J lost 2 bases, with 3 bases between them. The CDR3 extends over 13 amino acids. Germline CDR1 is KGHSH and CDR2 is LQKENI. For the CDR3, the DNA is TGTGCCAGCTCACCATTAAACACCGGGGAGCTGTTTTCT. Translating gives CASSPLNTGELFS.

This clonotype was seen ten or more times. The CDR3 bases are TGCAGTGCTAGAGGGCCGACTAATGAAAAACTGTTTTTT. It is translated as CSARGPTNEKLFF. The genes are TRBV20-1 and TRBJ1-4; D call uncertain. The V gene lost 1 base and the J gene lost 2 bases, with 5 bases spanning the gap. The CDR3 spans 13 residues. The germline V gene encodes CDR1 DFQATT and CDR2 SNEGSKA (reference sequence).

This clonotype was recorded at least ten times. One end of the junction does not line up with germline, which may come from a read error. The chain joins TRBV20-1 to TRBJ2-7; 10 nucleotides match TRBD2. This CDR3 is built from 14 residues. Germline loops: CDR1 DFQATT, CDR2 SNEGSKA (reference sequence). The CDR3 sequence is CSARERGGRWEQYF. CDR3 nucleotide sequence: TGCAGTGCTCGAGAGCGGGGGGGAAGGTGGGAGCAGTACTTC.

This clonotype was counted only a few times. Mismatch with germline at one junction end may stem from a read error. The chain has TRBV12-3 or TRBV12-4 and TRBJ1-3; no firm D call. This CDR3 region has 13 residues. The CDR3 is CAGRTSSGNTIYF. For the CDR3, the DNA is TGTGCCGGCAGGACCTCTTCTGGAAACACCATATATTTT.

Concerning this clonotype itself: A much bigger clone sits one base away, suggesting this may be a read error. The CDR3 DNA reads TGTGCCAGCAGCCCGGTGGGCGCGAACACTGAAGCTTTCTTT. Its protein product is CASSPVGANTEAFF. The chain couples TRBV11-3 to TRBJ1-1; D uncertain. Between the trimmed V and J ends, which lost 5 bases and 1 base, there was a span of 11 bases. Germline V gene lookup returns CDR1 SGHNT and CDR2 YENEEA. The CDR3 runs 14 residues.

Ten or more counts support this clonotype. The chain carries TRBV11-2 and TRBJ2-3, with a tentative D call TRBD2 (6 bases). V was shortened by 3 bases and J by 2 bases, with 12 bases between the two germline ends. CDR3 length: 15 residues. Germline CDR1 is SGHAT and CDR2 is FQNNGV. The CDR3 spells CASSFRRRDTDTQYF. The CDR3 bases are TGTGCCAGCAGCTTCCGGCGGCGGGACACAGATACGCAGTATTTT. The variable domain in full, with the rest retrieved from reference TRBV11-2 and TRBJ2-3, is EAGVAQSPRYKIIEKRQSVAFWCNPISGHATLYWYQQILGQGPKLLIQFQNNGVVDDSQLPKDRFSAERLKGVDSTLKIQPAKLEDSAVYLCASSFRRRDTDTQYFGPGTRLTVL.

Worth noting for this clonotype: A far more abundant clone sits one base away, making this likely a read error. The rearrangement uses TRBV7-8 and TRBJ1-1; weak D call: TRBD1 (5 bases). The CDR3 is 14 amino acids. Germline V lookup: CDR1 SGHVS, CDR2 FQNEAQ. V dropped 4 bases and J dropped 3 bases, with 12 bases sitting between them. Here the CDR3 DNA reads TGTGCCAGCAGCTGCCAGGGATCGGACACTGAAGCTTTCTTT. Amino acids: CASSCQGSDTEAFF.

This clonotype was seen ten or more times. The V gene is TRBV20-1, the J gene TRBJ1-6; D call uncertain. CDR1 and CDR2 from the germline V gene are DFQATT and SNEGSKA (reference sequence). The V end lost 3 bases, the J end lost 8 bases, and 14 bases lay between the germline ends. The CDR3 consists of 14 residues. CDR3: CSASVRSGDSPLHF. CDR3 nucleotides: TGCAGTGCTAGTGTTCGGTCTGGGGATTCACCCCTCCACTTT.

The table lists this clonotype with many counts. V and J are TRBV3-1 and TRBJ2-3; 9 nucleotides line up with TRBD2. Germline CDR1 LGHDT, CDR2 YNNKEL (reference sequence). J gave up 4 bases and V 0 bases, and 11 bases lay outside the gene matches. CDR3 length: 18 amino acids. CDR3 nucleotide sequence: TGTGCCAGCAGCCAAGATTACCCTAGCGGGGCATACCCAGATACGCAGTATTTT. This encodes CASSQDYPSGAYPDTQYF.

This clonotype showed up many times. The V call is TRBV3-1, the J call TRBJ1-1; D gene unclear. The CDR3 has 13 residues. Germline CDR1 and CDR2: LGHDT and YNNKEL (reference sequence). Trimming removed 8 bases at V and 4 bases at J, with 14 bases between. The CDR3 nucleotides are TGTGCCAGCGGGCCCCCCCGGGGCACTGAAGCTTTCTTT. Its translation: CASGPPRGTEAFF.

In its sample, this clonotype was seen a few times. Given a much more abundant clone one base away, this may be a read error. In nucleotides, the CDR3 is TGTGCCAGCAGTTTATGGCCAGGGGCCGGGAACATTGAAGCTTTCTTT. It is translated as CASSLWPGAGNIEAFF. V is TRBV27 and J is TRBJ1-1; tentatively, D is TRBD1 (6 bases). The CDR3 is 16 residues long. Germline-derived CDR1 and CDR2 are MNHEY and SMNVEV (reference sequence).

This clonotype was seen ten or more times. This sequence joins TRBV3-1 and TRBJ2-7; D is perhaps TRBD2 (6 bases). In germline, CDR1 is LGHDT, CDR2 YNNKEL (reference sequence). V lost 4 bases and J lost 0, with 16 bases in between. This CDR3 region has 16 residues. Here the CDR3 DNA reads TGTGCCAGCAGCCCGTCCGGGACTGGGTTCTCCTACGAGCAGTACTTC. Translation: CASSPSGTGFSYEQYF.